The sequence of this T cell receptor (beta chain) was determined in a study of regulatory T cells in long-lasting Graves disease. About the study: Graves' patients, diagnosed recently, had received antithyroid drugs under 3 months. Study conclusions and caveats: Newly diagnosed patients had higher TCR diversity than persistent Graves' patients did.

The CDR3 is made up of 13 amino acids. Germline lookup yields CDR1 SGHDT and CDR2 YYEEEE. Trimming shortened V by 4 bases and J by 5 bases, and 12 bases separated the two germline ends. Time point here: newly diagnosed GD, antithyroid drugs for less than 3 months. PBMC-extracted RNA yielded the TCR library. Assembly of TCR beta libraries relied on iRepertoire HTBI primers together with Arm-PCR of CDR3 regions. TCRdb processed the multiplex PCR reads anew with MiXCR; each CDR3 protein has one entry. Of 400,000 to 450,000 distinct CDR3 sequences in the sample, about 15% were seen once. This clonotype occurred many times. Its antigen remains unknown. These data were also reused for a study on T cells in Graves' hyperthyroidism and ophthalmopathy.

Specimen: peripheral blood mononuclear cells (PBMCs), collected at new diagnosis, from a patient treated with antithyroid drugs. This TCR derives from a woman younger than 45 with Graves disease. The rearrangement links TRBV5-6 to TRBJ1-1, with D hard to call. DNA for the CDR3: TGTGCCAGCAGCCCAGGTAGGAAAACTGAAGCTTTCTTT. Its protein is CASSPGRKTEAFF.